The 26 T cell receptor beta chains listed next were all sequenced from one sample in a study of type 1 regulatory T cells (dated by TCRdb to the early 2020s). For sequencing, an Illumina MiSeq was employed. TCRdb reran the public reads through fastp at Q25 and MiXCR, keeping productive beta chains. Rows are unified per CDR3 protein, each entry keeping the most common DNA and genes. Within this sample are under 85,000 distinct CDR3 sequences, with about 50% of them counted one time only. Of the sample, roughly 2.2% falls within the top ten clones. Their antigens remain unidentified. Sequenced input: cultured non-Tr1 T cells, either the whole culture or a sorted T cell fraction (not recorded which). Taken with the paper, the label for cell subset or site translates to: non-Tr1 population from the T-allo10 product. The receptors shown here come from a human donor in good health.

The chain has TRBV3-1 and TRBJ2-3; 7 bases are a match to TRBD2. Looked up from germline, CDR1 is LGHDT and CDR2 is YNNKEL (reference sequence). The CDR3 runs 16 residues. V lost 4 bases and J lost 3; bases outside the gene matches: 10. The CDR3 loop reads CASSRVSGTMTDTQYF. The CDR3 region has the DNA TGTGCCAGCAGCCGGGTCTCAGGGACTATGACAGATACGCAGTATTTT.

The chain is built from TRBV15 and TRBJ2-3; D could derive from TRBD1 or TRBD2 (5 bases each). The length of the CDR3 is 14 residues. Germline CDR1 is LNHNV and CDR2 is YYDKDF (reference sequence). Trimming took off 8 bases at V and 2 bases at J, with 14 bases between the two ends. DNA of the CDR3: TGTGCCACCTACGGGACGGCGGCCACAGATACGCAGTATTTT. Residues: CATYGTAATDTQYF.

The sample holds one count of this clonotype. J is TRBJ1-1 and V is TRBV7-9; tentatively, D is TRBD1 (5 bases). Germline V lookup: CDR1 SEHNR, CDR2 FQNEAQ (reference sequence). This CDR3 is built from 13 residues. Trimming pared 7 bases from V and 4 bases from J, leaving 13 bases between. The DNA for the CDR3 is TGTGCCAGCATTCTACAGGAGGGCACTGAAGCTTTCTTT. Protein: CASILQEGTEAFF.

V and J are TRBV11-3 and TRBJ2-7, with TRBD1 identical over 9 bases. CDR1 is SGHNT and CDR2 is YENEEA in the germline V gene. The length of the CDR3 is 16 residues. The trim removed 0 bases at V and 3 bases at J, leaving 6 bases unmatched. The CDR3 DNA is TGTGCCAGCAGCTTAGAAAAGGGACAGGGAGACTACGAGCAGTACTTC. This sequence encodes CASSLEKGQGDYEQYF.

This clonotype appeared a single time. The J gene is TRBJ2-4, the V gene TRBV30; D is possibly TRBD1 (5 bases). CDR3 length: 16 residues. CDR1 and CDR2 from the germline V gene are GTSNPN and SVGIG (reference sequence). V was pared by 1 base and J by 6 bases, with 19 bases between. DNA for the CDR3: TGTGCCTGGAGTGCCCCTGACATGGGGCGAGGAAACATTCAGTACTTC. Its translation: CAWSAPDMGRGNIQYF.

The chain carries TRBV20-1 and TRBJ2-5, with 8 bases aligning to TRBD1. Germline-derived CDR1 and CDR2 are DFQATT and SNEGSKA (reference sequence). The V and J ends lost 6 bases and 1 base, in that order; junction bases with no gene match: 10. The length of the CDR3 is 15 residues. As DNA, the CDR3 is TGCAGTGCCCCAGGGGGCCGGGAGTCCCAAGAGACCCAGTACTTC. It specifies CSAPGGRESQETQYF.

This clonotype was detected only a few times. This chain connects TRBV4-1 to TRBJ2-7; possibly TRBD1 for D (8 bases). The germline V gene has CDR1 MGHRA and CDR2 YSYEKL. The V end lost 5 bases, the J end lost 3 bases, and 20 bases lay between the germline ends. The CDR3 extends over 16 amino acids. As DNA, the CDR3 is TGCGCCAGCAGCATCCGGTGGACAGGGAGGGTCTACGAGCAGTACTTC. Protein: CASSIRWTGRVYEQYF.

CDR3 nucleotide sequence: TGTGCCAGCAGTTGGGAAGGGGCAACTAATGAAAAACTGTTTTTT. Amino acid sequence: CASSWEGATNEKLFF. V is TRBV28 and J is TRBJ1-4, with D possibly matching TRBD1 (5 bases). V shed 4 bases and J shed 0 bases, with 9 bases lying between them. The CDR3 is 15 amino acids. Germline values: CDR1 MDHEN, CDR2 SYDVKM. Variable domain in full (rest from reference TRBV28 and TRBJ1-4): DVKVTQSSRYLVKRTGEKVFLECVQDMDHENMFWYRQDPGLGLRLIYFSYDVKMKEKGDIPEGYSVSREKKERFSLILESASTNQTSMYLCASSWEGATNEKLFFGSGTQLSVL.

The genes are TRBV27 and TRBJ1-2; no firm D call. The V gene lost 4 bases and the J gene lost 8 bases, with 8 bases spanning the gap. In germline, CDR1 is MNHEY, CDR2 SMNVEV (reference sequence). The CDR3 runs 11 residues. DNA for the CDR3: TGTGCCAGCAGTTACGCTGGGGGCTACACCTTC. Protein product: CASSYAGGYTF.

The count of this clonotype is one. The rearrangement uses TRBV4-1 and TRBJ2-2; tentative D call: TRBD2 (5 bases). V lost 0 bases, J lost 0 bases, and 11 bases lay in between. The germline V gene encodes CDR1 MGHRA and CDR2 YSYEKL. There are 17 residues in the CDR3. For the CDR3, the DNA is TGCGCCAGCAGCCAAGATCGGGGAGCTTCGAACACCGGGGAGCTGTTTTTT. This encodes CASSQDRGASNTGELFF.

This clonotype appeared once. The chain combines TRBV12-3 or TRBV12-4 with TRBJ1-1, with a tentative D call TRBD1 (5 bases). This CDR3 comprises 15 residues. Trimming left V 4 bases short and J 0 bases short, with 12 bases between. CDR3: CASSWDGGMNTEAFF. CDR3 nucleotides: TGTGCCAGCAGTTGGGATGGGGGTATGAACACTGAAGCTTTCTTT.

This clonotype was seen only a few times. V and J are TRBV5-1 and TRBJ2-5, with D perhaps TRBD1 or TRBD2 (6 bases each). The V gene's germline CDR1 is SGHRS and CDR2 YFSETQ. Trimming removed 4 bases at V and 1 base at J, with 20 bases between. This CDR3 has 17 residues. The CDR3 sequence: CASSLNVGGSGQETQYF. Here the CDR3 DNA reads TGCGCCAGCAGCCTGAATGTAGGGGGTAGCGGCCAAGAGACCCAGTACTTC.

This clonotype was found once. This rearrangement joins TRBV3-1 to TRBJ2-5; 13 positions agree with TRBD2. Germline trimming cut 4 bases from V and 5 bases from J; bases unmatched to any gene: 7. The CDR3 consists of 16 residues. The germline V gene has CDR1 LGHDT and CDR2 YNNKEL (reference sequence). In DNA form, the CDR3 reads TGTGCCAGCAGCCCTCAACTAGCGGGGGGGCGGGAGACCCAGTACTTC. Amino acids: CASSPQLAGGRETQYF.

This chain joins TRBV9 and TRBJ1-2; maybe TRBD1 (5 bases). V was cut by 0 bases and J by 1 base, with 10 bases left in between. This CDR3 is built from 15 residues. Looked up from germline, CDR1 is SGDLS and CDR2 is YYNGEE. The CDR3 DNA sequence: TGTGCCAGCAGCGTAGCAACAGGACTTAACTATGGCTACACCTTC. Residues: CASSVATGLNYGYTF. Using reference TRBV9 and TRBJ1-2 for the parts outside the CDR3, the full variable domain is DSGVTQTPKHLITATGQRVTLRCSPRSGDLSVYWYQQSLDQGLQFLIQYYNGEERAKGNILERFSAQQFPDLHSELNLSSLELGDSALYFCASSVATGLNYGYTFGSGTRLTVV.

This clonotype was recorded a few times. The J gene is TRBJ1-1, the V gene TRBV5-1, with 10 bases that match TRBD1. In germline, CDR1 is SGHRS, CDR2 YFSETQ. CDR3 length equals 16 residues. Losses at the gene ends were 4 bases for V and 1 base for J; bases not matched to a gene: 7. Here the CDR3 reads CASSPRDRGRNTEAFF. Here the CDR3 DNA reads TGCGCCAGCAGCCCCCGGGACAGGGGTCGGAACACTGAAGCTTTCTTT.

The rearrangement links TRBV6-2 or TRBV6-3 to TRBJ2-1; 7 bases match TRBD2. Germline CDR1 MNHEY, CDR2 SVGEGT. The length of the CDR3 is 16 residues. Trimming took 5 bases from V and 2 from J; bases not matched to a gene: 9. In DNA, the CDR3 is TGTGCCAGCAGTCGAACCGGGACTAAACCCTACAATGAGCAGTTCTTC. This translates into CASSRTGTKPYNEQFF.

The rearrangement uses TRBV7-6 and TRBJ2-1; TRBD2 matches 8 bases. The length of the CDR3 is 16 residues. V trimming: 5 bases; J trimming: 8 bases; junction bases outside the gene matches: 14. From germline, CDR1 is SGHVS and CDR2 FNYEAQ. The CDR3 loop reads CASSTNFRGGSDEQFF. CDR3 in DNA: TGTGCCAGCAGCACAAATTTTCGGGGGGGCAGCGATGAGCAGTTCTTC.

The chain combines TRBV9 with TRBJ2-1; D possibly corresponds to TRBD2 (6 bases). The CDR3 extends over 17 amino acids. The germline V gene encodes CDR1 SGDLS and CDR2 YYNGEE. The V and J ends lost 0 bases and 0 bases respectively, with 13 bases between them. In nucleotides, the CDR3 is TGTGCCAGCAGCGTAGCCCCGGGGGTTGGCTCCTACAATGAGCAGTTCTTC. Its translation is CASSVAPGVGSYNEQFF.

For this clonotype: This clone may be a read error of a much larger clone one base away. The chain links TRBV19 to TRBJ2-7; TRBD1 aligns across 10 bases. The CDR3 covers 14 residues. Per the germline V gene, CDR1 is LNHDA and CDR2 is SQIVND (reference sequence). CDR3 region: CASSTRDRGYERYF. CDR3 nucleotides: TGTGCCAGTAGTACCCGGGACAGGGGATACGAGCGGTACTTC. The full variable domain, its missing parts supplied by reference TRBV19 and TRBJ2-7, is DGGITQSPKYLFRKEGQNVTLSCEQNLNHDAMYWYRQDPGQGLRLIYYSQIVNDFQKGDIAEGYSVSREKKESFPLTVTSAQKNPTAFYLCASSTRDRGYERYFGPGTRLTVT.

This clonotype was seen a few times. J is TRBJ1-4 and V is TRBV3-1; TRBD1 is a possible D gene (6 bases). Trimming shortened V by 5 bases and J by 5 bases, and 12 bases separated the two germline ends. The germline V gene encodes CDR1 LGHDT and CDR2 YNNKEL (reference sequence). The CDR3 sequence is 14 residues long. The CDR3 spells CASSYGTRNEKLFF. The DNA of the CDR3 is TGTGCCAGCAGCTACGGGACAAGGAATGAAAAACTGTTTTTT.

This chain joins TRBV11-1 and TRBJ2-3; maybe TRBD2 (5 bases). Germline CDR1 SGHAT, CDR2 FQDESV (reference sequence). The CDR3 spans 13 residues. Trimming removed 5 bases from V and 3 bases from J, with 9 bases in between. CDR3 in DNA: TGTGCCAGCAGCCCCGGGGAGACAGATACGCAGTATTTT. It specifies CASSPGETDTQYF.

The chain has TRBV29-1 and TRBJ2-5; D tentatively reads TRBD1 or TRBD2 (5 bases each). The V gene lost 4 bases and the J gene lost 0 bases, with 6 bases spanning the gap. The V gene's germline CDR1 is SQVTM and CDR2 ANQGSEA. The CDR3 consists of 12 residues. CDR3 coding DNA: TGCAGCGTTGTGGGGGACCAAGAGACCCAGTACTTC. Residues: CSVVGDQETQYF.

V is TRBV4-1 and J is TRBJ2-6; possible D gene TRBD2, 6 bases. Germline-derived CDR1 and CDR2 are MGHRA and YSYEKL. V gave up 0 bases and J gave up 2 bases, with 8 bases separating them. The CDR3 is 16 residues long. For the CDR3, the DNA is TGCGCCAGCAGCCAAGAGGGAGGCGCTGGGGCCAACGTCCTGACTTTC. Translated, it gives CASSQEGGAGANVLTF.

The chain employs TRBV27 and TRBJ1-5; 8 bases are a match to TRBD1. Germline CDR1 reads MNHEY; CDR2 reads SMNVEV (reference sequence). The CDR3 sequence is 15 residues long. J gave up 3 bases and V 7 bases, and 8 bases lay outside the gene matches. CDR3: CASTQTGDNNQPQHF. CDR3 DNA sequence: TGTGCCAGCACTCAGACAGGGGACAACAATCAGCCCCAGCATTTT.

This clonotype has just one count. The rearrangement links TRBV5-1 to TRBJ2-3, with 8 bases identical to TRBD2. The CDR3 is 15 amino acids. After removal of 7 bases from V and 6 bases from J, the junction contained 13 bases not matched to a gene. CDR1 and CDR2 from the germline V gene are SGHRS and YFSETQ. The CDR3 DNA reads as TGCGCCAGCTGTCGCGGGGGGCCTCCAGGTGATACGCAGTATTTT. This gives the protein CASCRGGPPGDTQYF. The whole variable domain, remainder taken from reference TRBV5-1 and TRBJ2-3, is KAGVTQTPRYLIKTRGQQVTLSCSPISGHRSVSWYQQTPGQGLQFLFEYFSETQRNKGNFPGRFSGRQFSNSRSEMNVSTLELGDSALYLCASCRGGPPGDTQYFGPGTRLTVL.

Only a few counts were recorded for this clonotype. V usage is TRBV5-1 and J usage is TRBJ1-4; no definite D call. The CDR3 sequence is 12 residues long. The germline gives CDR1 SGHRS, CDR2 YFSETQ. V was trimmed by 4 bases and J by 7 bases, leaving 8 bases between them. The CDR3 here is CASSLVIEKLFF. In nucleotides, the CDR3 is TGCGCCAGCAGCCTCGTCATTGAAAAACTGTTTTTT.